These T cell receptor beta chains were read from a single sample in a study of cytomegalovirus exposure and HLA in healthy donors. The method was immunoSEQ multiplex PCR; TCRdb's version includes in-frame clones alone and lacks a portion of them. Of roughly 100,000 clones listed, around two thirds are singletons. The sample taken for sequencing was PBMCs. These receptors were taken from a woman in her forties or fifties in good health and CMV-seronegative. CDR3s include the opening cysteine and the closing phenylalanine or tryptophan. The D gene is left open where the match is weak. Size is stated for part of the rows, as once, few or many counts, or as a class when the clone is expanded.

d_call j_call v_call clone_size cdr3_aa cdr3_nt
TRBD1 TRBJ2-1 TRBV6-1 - CASSASGTGLLRQFF TGTGCCAGCAGTGCATCCGGGACAGGGTTGTTGCGGCAGTTCTTC
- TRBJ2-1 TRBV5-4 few CASRVGHSDEQFF TGTGCCAGCAGAGTGGGACACAGCGATGAGCAGTTCTTC
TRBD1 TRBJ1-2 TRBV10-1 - CASTLAGQGVDGYTF TGCGCCAGCACGCTAGCAGGACAGGGGGTCGATGGCTACACCTTC
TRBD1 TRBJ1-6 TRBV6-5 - CASSRQGSPLHF TGTGCCAGCAGCAGACAGGGTTCACCCCTCCACTTT
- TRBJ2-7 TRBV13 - CASSSIGGRGVSSYEQYF TGTGCCAGCAGCTCGATCGGAGGCCGCGGGGTGAGCTCCTACGAGCAGTACTTC
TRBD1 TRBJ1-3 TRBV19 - CASGRTGNGNTIYF TGTGCCAGTGGAAGGACAGGGAACGGAAACACCATATATTTT
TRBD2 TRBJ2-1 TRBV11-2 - CASSLVWTISGSGEQFF TGTGCCAGCAGCTTAGTTTGGACCATTAGCGGGAGCGGTGAGCAGTTCTTC
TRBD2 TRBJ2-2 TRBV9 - CASSATSGGLLNTGELFF TGTGCCAGCAGCGCGACTAGCGGTGGCCTCCTGAACACCGGGGAGCTGTTTTTT
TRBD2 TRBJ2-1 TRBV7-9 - CASSAGLAGGPSYNEQFF TGTGCCAGCAGCGCCGGACTAGCGGGAGGGCCTTCCTACAATGAGCAGTTCTTC
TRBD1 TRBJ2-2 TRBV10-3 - CAMRDRGQAGELFF TGTGCCATGCGGGACAGGGGGCAGGCCGGGGAGCTGTTTTTT
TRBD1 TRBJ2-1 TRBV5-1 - CASSPTGANNEQFF TGCGCCAGCAGCCCGACAGGGGCCAACAATGAGCAGTTCTTC
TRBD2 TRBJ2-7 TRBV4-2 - CASSQDLGGGPYEQYF TGTGCCAGCAGCCAAGATCTTGGGGGAGGGCCCTACGAGCAGTACTTC
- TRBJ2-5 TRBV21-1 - CASSTYRDQETQYF TGTGCCAGCAGCACCTACAGGGACCAAGAGACCCAGTACTTC
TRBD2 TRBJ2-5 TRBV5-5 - CASTTLPLAGGSAGETQYF TGTGCCAGCACCACCTTGCCCCTAGCGGGGGGGAGTGCGGGGGAGACCCAGTACTTC
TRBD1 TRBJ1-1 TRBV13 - CASTPTGTGGAEAFF TGTGCCAGCACTCCGACCGGGACAGGTGGTGCTGAAGCTTTCTTT
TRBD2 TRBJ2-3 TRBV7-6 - CASSLVTGGPDTQYF TGTGCCAGCAGCTTAGTTACGGGAGGGCCGGATACGCAGTATTTT
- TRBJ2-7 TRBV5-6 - CASSFFARSGSYEQYF TGTGCCAGCAGCTTTTTCGCCCGGTCGGGCTCCTACGAGCAGTACTTC
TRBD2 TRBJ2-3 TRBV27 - CASRPGGSSTRVVQYF TGTGCCAGCCGGCCAGGCGGGAGCTCTACCCGGGTGGTGCAGTATTTT
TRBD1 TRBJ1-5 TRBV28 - CASWDRRSYNQPQHF TGTGCCAGCTGGGACAGGAGATCTTACAATCAGCCCCAGCATTTT
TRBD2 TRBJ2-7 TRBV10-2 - CASSEGEGGSYEQYF TGCGCCAGCAGTGAGGGGGAGGGTGGCTCCTACGAGCAGTACTTC
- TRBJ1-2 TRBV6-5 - CASSYTRLLGYTF TGTGCCAGCAGTTACACACGCCTCCTGGGCTACACCTTC
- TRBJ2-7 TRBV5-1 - CASSLGEVYEQYF TGCGCCAGCAGCTTGGGCGAAGTATACGAGCAGTACTTC
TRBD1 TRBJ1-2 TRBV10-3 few CAISERQGENYGYTF TGTGCCATCAGTGAGAGGCAGGGGGAGAACTATGGCTACACCTTC
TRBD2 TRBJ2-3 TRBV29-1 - CSGTGLAGVADTQYF TGCAGCGGTACAGGACTAGCGGGAGTAGCAGATACGCAGTATTTT
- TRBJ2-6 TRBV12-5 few CASGGGPGANVLTF TGTGCTAGTGGGGGGGGGCCCGGGGCCAACGTCCTGACTTTC
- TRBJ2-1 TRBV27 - CASRPAGLAHNEQFF TGTGCCAGCAGGCCCGCCGGACTGGCACACAATGAGCAGTTCTTC
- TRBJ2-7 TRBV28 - CASSGLTYEQYF TGTGCCAGCTCGGGGTTAACCTACGAGCAGTACTTC
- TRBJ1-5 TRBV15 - CATSRGHFNQPQHF TGTGCCACCAGCAGAGGCCACTTTAATCAGCCCCAGCATTTT
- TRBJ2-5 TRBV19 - CASSIGTGLVTETQYF TGTGCCAGTAGTATCGGGACTGGTCTAGTTACAGAGACCCAGTACTTC
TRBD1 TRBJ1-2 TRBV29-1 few CSAWFPLTGVYYGYTF TGCAGCGCCTGGTTCCCCTTGACAGGGGTGTACTATGGCTACACCTTC
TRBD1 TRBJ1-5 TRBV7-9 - CASSGDRVGIYSNQPQHF TGTGCCAGCAGCGGAGACAGGGTGGGGATATATAGCAATCAGCCCCAGCATTTT
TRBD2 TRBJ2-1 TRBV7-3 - CASSPLSGVKFF TGTGCCAGCAGCCCCCTTAGCGGGGTAAAGTTCTTC
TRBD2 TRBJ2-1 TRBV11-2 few CASSSQGAGDYNEQFF TGTGCCAGCAGCTCTCAGGGAGCGGGAGATTACAATGAGCAGTTCTTC